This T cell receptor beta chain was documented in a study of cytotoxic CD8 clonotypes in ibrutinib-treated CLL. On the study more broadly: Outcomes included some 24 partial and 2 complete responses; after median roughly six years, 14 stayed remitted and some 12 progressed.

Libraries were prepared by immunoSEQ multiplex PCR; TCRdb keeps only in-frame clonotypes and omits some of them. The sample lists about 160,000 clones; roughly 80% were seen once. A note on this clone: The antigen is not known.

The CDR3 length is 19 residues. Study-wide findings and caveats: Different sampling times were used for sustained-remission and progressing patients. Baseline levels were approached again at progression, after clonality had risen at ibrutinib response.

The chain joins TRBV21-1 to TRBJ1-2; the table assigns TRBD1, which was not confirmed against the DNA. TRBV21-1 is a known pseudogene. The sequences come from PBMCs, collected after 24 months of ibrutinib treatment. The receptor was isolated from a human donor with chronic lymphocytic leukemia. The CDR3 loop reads CASSKVPAQGARDFYGYTF. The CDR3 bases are TGTGCCAGCAGCAAAGTCCCGGCGCAGGGGGCGAGGGACTTCTATGGCTACACCTTC.